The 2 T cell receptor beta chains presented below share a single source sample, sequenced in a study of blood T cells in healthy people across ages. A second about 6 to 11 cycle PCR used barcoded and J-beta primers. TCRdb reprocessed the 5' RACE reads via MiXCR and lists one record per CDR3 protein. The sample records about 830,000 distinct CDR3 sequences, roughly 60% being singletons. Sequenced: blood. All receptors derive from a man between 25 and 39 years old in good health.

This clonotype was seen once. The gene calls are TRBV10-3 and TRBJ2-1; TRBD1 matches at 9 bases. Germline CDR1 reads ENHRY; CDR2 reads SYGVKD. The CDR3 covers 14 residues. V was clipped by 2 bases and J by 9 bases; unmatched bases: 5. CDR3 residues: CAISEGQGNPEQFF. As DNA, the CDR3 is TGTGCCATCAGTGAGGGACAGGGGAATCCTGAGCAGTTCTTC.

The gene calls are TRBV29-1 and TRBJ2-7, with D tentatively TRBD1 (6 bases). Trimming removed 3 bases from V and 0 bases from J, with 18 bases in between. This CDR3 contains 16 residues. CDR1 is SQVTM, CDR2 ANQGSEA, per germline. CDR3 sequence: CSVELGTPQSSYEQYF. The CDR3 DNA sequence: TGCAGCGTTGAGCTCGGGACACCCCAGAGCTCCTACGAGCAGTACTTC.